This entry lists 13 T cell receptor beta chains sequenced from one sample in a study of shared clonotypes between healthy human individuals. Sequencing was performed with immunoSEQ multiplex PCR; in TCRdb, only in-frame clones are kept and a portion is missing. The data hold about 1.5 million clones, with around 95% observed a single time. Material: naive CD4+ T cells sorted from blood. Subset given: CD45RA+ positively selected. These receptors were collected from a man aged 25-40 years in good health.

The chain uses TRBV18 and TRBJ2-2, with TRBD1 matching 9 bases. This CDR3 has 16 amino acids. Germline-derived CDR1 and CDR2 are KGHSH and LQKENI. With V trimmed by 3 bases and J by 6 bases, 8 bases remained unmatched. The CDR3 region has the DNA TGTGCCAGCTCACCGCCGGGACAGGGCGGGTCCGGGGAGCTGTTTTTT. As protein: CASSPPGQGGSGELFF.

This chain joins TRBV7-8 and TRBJ1-3; D gene uncertain. Deletions cut 4 bases from V and 0 bases from J, with 19 bases between. CDR1 SGHVS and CDR2 FQNEAQ come from the germline V gene. CDR3 length: 18 amino acids. The DNA of the CDR3 is TGTGCCAGCAGCTCGCAACCGGCATTTAGTTACTCTGGAAACACCATATATTTT. Protein sequence: CASSSQPAFSYSGNTIYF.

The chain couples TRBV28 to TRBJ2-7; the match to TRBD2 covers 12 bases. Germline V gene lookup returns CDR1 MDHEN and CDR2 SYDVKM. After removal of 6 bases from V and 4 bases from J, the junction contained 7 bases not matched to a gene. This CDR3 spans 15 amino acids. CDR3 sequence: CASSRPTSGGYEQYF. CDR3 DNA sequence: TGTGCCAGCAGCCGCCCGACTAGCGGGGGTTACGAGCAGTACTTC. Drawing the rest from reference TRBV28 and TRBJ2-7, the complete variable domain is DVKVTQSSRYLVKRTGEKVFLECVQDMDHENMFWYRQDPGLGLRLIYFSYDVKMKEKGDIPEGYSVSREKKERFSLILESASTNQTSMYLCASSRPTSGGYEQYFGPGTRLTVT.

The rearrangement joins TRBV11-3 to TRBJ2-1; 9 nucleotides match TRBD2. The CDR3 totals 15 residues. The V segment lost 5 bases and the J segment 2 bases; nucleotides outside the gene matches: 4. CDR1 is SGHNT, CDR2 YENEEA, per germline. This CDR3 reads CASSLSGGTYNEQFF. CDR3 coding DNA: TGTGCCAGCAGCCTTAGCGGGGGAACCTACAATGAGCAGTTCTTC. The full variable domain, in which reference TRBV11-3 and TRBJ2-1 provide the parts outside the CDR3, is EAGVVQSPRYKIIEKKQPVAFWCNPISGHNTLYWYLQNLGQGPELLIRYENEEAVDDSQLPKDRFSAERLKGVDSTLKIQPAELGDSAVYLCASSLSGGTYNEQFFGPGTRLTVL.

The chain uses TRBV5-1 and TRBJ2-5, with 7 bases matching TRBD2. The J segment lost 1 base and the V segment lost 0 bases, leaving 3 bases of the junction unmatched. CDR1 is SGHRS and CDR2 is YFSETQ in the germline V gene. The length of the CDR3 is 15 residues. DNA for the CDR3: TGCGCCAGCAGCTTGGCCGGGGGGTTCCAAGAGACCCAGTACTTC. Its protein product is CASSLAGGFQETQYF.

The CDR3 protein is CASSLGQSLSANDEQYF. CDR3 nucleotide sequence: TGTGCCAGCAGCCTTGGACAGTCCTTATCGGCTAATGACGAGCAGTACTTC. The rearrangement links TRBV7-3 to TRBJ2-7, with D possibly matching TRBD1 (6 bases). The CDR3 is 17 amino acids. Trimming took off 5 bases at V and 5 bases at J, with 25 bases between the two ends. The germline gives CDR1 SGHTA, CDR2 FQGTGA. The variable domain in full, completed from reference TRBV7-3 and TRBJ2-7, reads GAGVSQTPSNKVTEKGKYVELRCDPISGHTALYWYRQSLGQGPEFLIYFQGTGAADDSGLPNDRFFAVRPEGSVSTLKIQRTERGDSAVYLCASSLGQSLSANDEQYFGPGTRLTVT.

This chain connects TRBV27 to TRBJ2-1, with D possibly TRBD2 on 5 matching bases. The V end was cut by 6 bases, the J end by 5 bases, with 20 bases between. This CDR3 is 16 amino acids long. Germline loops: CDR1 MNHEY, CDR2 SMNVEV (reference sequence). The CDR3 nucleotides read TGTGCCAGCAGCCTAATGGGGATTGGGAGCCACAATGAGCAGTTCTTC. This gives the protein CASSLMGIGSHNEQFF.

The rearrangement joins TRBV11-2 to TRBJ2-1; D ambiguous. This CDR3 has 13 amino acids. Germline loops: CDR1 SGHAT, CDR2 FQNNGV. V gave up 0 bases and J gave up 7 bases, with 7 bases separating them. The CDR3 region has the DNA TGTGCCAGCAGCTTAGATCCCACTAATGAGCAGTTCTTC. This gives the protein CASSLDPTNEQFF.

This rearrangement joins TRBV5-1 to TRBJ1-1; perhaps TRBD1 as D (5 bases). Trimming took 0 bases from V and 6 from J, leaving 15 bases between them. The CDR3 length is 15 residues. The germline gives CDR1 SGHRS, CDR2 YFSETQ. The CDR3 DNA reads TGCGCCAGCAGCTTGGCCCCACACGGGGCGGCTGAAGCTTTCTTT. This sequence encodes CASSLAPHGAAEAFF.

The chain combines TRBV7-8 with TRBJ2-3; TRBD2 matches 10 bases. Per germline, CDR1 SGHVS and CDR2 FQNEAQ. The CDR3 spans 18 residues. V gave up 2 bases and J gave up 4 bases; unmatched junction bases: 12. The CDR3 loop reads CASSLLGSSGSYPDTQYF. CDR3 bases: TGTGCCAGCAGCTTACTGGGATCTAGCGGGAGCTACCCAGATACGCAGTATTTT.

The chain uses TRBV28 and TRBJ1-2; D not certain. This CDR3 has 12 residues. Germline lookup yields CDR1 MDHEN and CDR2 SYDVKM. V shed 5 bases and J shed 8 bases, with 12 bases lying between them. CDR3 region: CASSPPVGGYTF. The CDR3 coding sequence is TGTGCCAGCAGTCCCCCCGTCGGAGGCTACACCTTC.

As regards this clone: Being one base from a much bigger clone, this may be a read error. This sample includes further DNA sequences coding for the same CDR3. This chain uses TRBV2 with TRBJ2-5; D is unresolved. This CDR3 is built from 11 residues. The germline V and J ends were trimmed by 6 bases and 2 bases, with 4 bases remaining between them. Germline V gene data show CDR1 as SNHLY and CDR2 as FYNNEI. CDR3 sequence (DNA): TGTGCCAGCAGCTTTCAAGAGACCCAGTACTTC. Translation gives CASSFQETQYF.

The chain couples TRBV19 to TRBJ2-2; D uncertain. V gave up 4 bases and J gave up 1 base, with 7 bases separating them. Germline CDR1 is LNHDA and CDR2 is SQIVND (reference sequence). This CDR3 has 14 amino acids. CDR3 DNA: TGTGCCAGTAGTAAGTCTGAGAACACCGGGGAGCTGTTTTTT. Translation: CASSKSENTGELFF.